The 25 T cell receptor beta chains below all came from one sample that was sequenced in a study of blood T cell repertoires in COVID-19. Assay: immunoSEQ multiplex PCR; the TCRdb copy retains only in-frame clones and omits some. The repertoire holds some 160,000 clones, with about four fifths as singletons. Material: PBMCs or T cells enriched from blood (not recorded which). The receptors come from a woman aged 55 to 70 who had recovered from COVID-19.

The genes are TRBV25-1 and TRBJ1-4, with D perhaps TRBD1 (5 bases). Trimming shortened V by 7 bases and J by 6 bases, and 18 bases separated the two germline ends. The CDR3 sequence is 15 residues long. Per germline, CDR1 MGHDK and CDR2 SYGVNS. Written as DNA, the CDR3 is TGTGCCAGCACCGGGACTTCCGGGGACTATGAAAAACTGTTTTTT. It yields the protein CASTGTSGDYEKLFF.

The V and J genes are TRBV19 and TRBJ1-2, with D maybe TRBD1 (6 bases). The V end was cut by 6 bases, the J end by 7 bases, with 21 bases between. This CDR3 has 15 residues. CDR1 is LNHDA and CDR2 is SQIVND in the germline V gene (reference sequence). CDR3 sequence: CASRYRTADGSGYTF. Written as DNA, the CDR3 is TGTGCCAGTAGATACCGGACAGCAGACGGTAGTGGCTACACCTTC.

The chain carries TRBV18 and TRBJ1-4; possible D gene TRBD1, 6 bases. The V and J ends lost 6 bases and 0 bases respectively, with 14 bases between them. Germline V gene data show CDR1 as KGHSH and CDR2 as LQKENI. This CDR3 comprises 16 residues. CDR3 in amino acids: CASSRGQPATNEKLFF. CDR3 bases: TGTGCCAGCTCGCGCGGACAGCCTGCAACTAATGAAAAACTGTTTTTT.

The V gene is TRBV10-3, the J gene TRBJ2-7; 8 positions match TRBD1. Germline V gene data show CDR1 as ENHRY and CDR2 as SYGVKD. This CDR3 is 13 amino acids long. After removal of 10 bases from V and 3 bases from J, the junction contained 8 bases not matched to a gene. CDR3 in DNA: TGTGCCACCACAACAGGGGGTAGCTACGAGCAGTACTTC. It yields the protein CATTTGGSYEQYF.

The rearrangement uses TRBV6-1 and TRBJ1-2; the match to TRBD1 covers 10 bases. From germline, CDR1 is MNHNS and CDR2 SASEGT. The CDR3 totals 14 residues. V trimming: 3 bases; J trimming: 5 bases; junction bases outside the gene matches: 3. CDR3 sequence (DNA): TGTGCCAGCAGTGACCGGACAGGGGGGTATGGCTACACCTTC. This codes for CASSDRTGGYGYTF.

The chain combines TRBV19 with TRBJ2-1, with 8 bases that match TRBD2. CDR1 is LNHDA and CDR2 is SQIVND in the germline V gene (reference sequence). The CDR3 spans 13 residues. The V gene end was trimmed by 6 bases and the J gene end by 10 bases; junction bases not matched to a gene: 8. CDR3 residues: CASSYGGAGEQFF. As DNA, the CDR3 is TGTGCCAGTAGCTACGGGGGGGCCGGGGAGCAGTTCTTC. The full variable domain, with the rest looked up from reference TRBV19 and TRBJ2-1, is DGGITQSPKYLFRKEGQNVTLSCEQNLNHDAMYWYRQDPGQGLRLIYYSQIVNDFQKGDIAEGYSVSREKKESFPLTVTSAQKNPTAFYLCASSYGGAGEQFFGPGTRLTVL.

The chain links TRBV5-1 to TRBJ2-5; TRBD2 matches at 11 bases. Per germline, CDR1 SGHRS and CDR2 YFSETQ. V lost 0 bases and J lost 3; bases outside the gene matches: 10. The CDR3 is made up of 18 amino acids. The DNA of the CDR3 is TGCGCCAGCAGCTTGGCGTTAGCGGGGGGGCCTATGGAAGAGACCCAGTACTTC. Its translation is CASSLALAGGPMEETQYF.

There are many counts of this clone. This chain connects TRBV7-9 to TRBJ1-1, with 8 bases identical to TRBD1. This CDR3 spans 14 amino acids. The junction had 11 bases not matched to a gene; V was cut back by 3 bases and J by 11 bases. Looked up from germline, CDR1 is SEHNR and CDR2 is FQNEAQ (reference sequence). As DNA, the CDR3 is TGTGCCAGCAGCTTCTTAAGGGACAGGCCGGTGGCTTTCTTT. The encoded protein is CASSFLRDRPVAFF.

The chain uses TRBV10-1 and TRBJ1-2, with D unresolved. Trimming pared 3 bases from V and 7 bases from J, leaving 12 bases between. The CDR3 has 13 amino acids. Germline CDR1 reads WNHNN; CDR2 reads SYGVQD (reference sequence). The CDR3 spells CASSELRVGGYTF. CDR3 DNA sequence: TGCGCCAGCAGTGAATTGAGGGTCGGTGGCTACACCTTC.

The CDR3 DNA reads TGTGCCAGCAGTTACGACGGGTTCCTAGCCAAAAACATTCAGTACTTC. Translation: CASSYDGFLAKNIQYF. J is TRBJ2-4 and V is TRBV6-5; no clear D. Trimming took 2 bases from V and 0 from J, leaving 11 bases between them. Germline CDR1 MNHEY, CDR2 SVGAGI. The CDR3 is 16 residues long.

There are a few counts of this clone. J is TRBJ1-1 and V is TRBV21-1; no check of the table's D call, TRBD1, against the DNA was made. TRBV21-1 constitutes a pseudogene. CDR3 length: 16 amino acids. CDR3: CASSKPDRVGNTEAFF. The CDR3 DNA reads TGTGCCAGCAGCAAGCCGGACAGGGTGGGGAACACTGAAGCTTTCTTT.

This chain uses TRBV10-3 with TRBJ2-3, with D possibly matching TRBD2 (5 bases). The germline V gene encodes CDR1 ENHRY and CDR2 SYGVKD. The ends were cut back, 3 bases at V and 1 base at J, with 11 bases in the middle. The CDR3 covers 15 residues. CDR3 sequence (DNA): TGTGCCATCAGTGAAGGAGGAGGAGGCACAGATACGCAGTATTTT. Translating it yields CAISEGGGGTDTQYF.

This clone has only a few counts. CDR3 nucleotide sequence: TGCAGTGCTAGAGGGGGCAACGAGCAGTACTTC. This gives the protein CSARGGNEQYF. The chain carries TRBV20-1 and TRBJ2-7, with D perhaps TRBD1 (5 bases). V was pared by 1 base and J by 5 bases, with 6 bases between. From germline, CDR1 is DFQATT and CDR2 SNEGSKA (reference sequence). The CDR3 spans 11 residues.

The gene calls are TRBV30 and TRBJ1-1; unclear D gene. The germline V and J ends were trimmed by 0 bases and 1 base, with 12 bases remaining between them. CDR3 size: 15 residues. Germline CDR1 reads GTSNPN; CDR2 reads SVGIG (reference sequence). CDR3 loop: CAWSVLSLGNTEAFF. The CDR3 DNA reads as TGTGCCTGGAGTGTACTAAGCCTAGGGAACACTGAAGCTTTCTTT.

The V gene is TRBV29-1, the J gene TRBJ1-1; D gene uncertain. Germline-derived CDR1 and CDR2 are SQVTM and ANQGSEA. The CDR3 loop spans 13 amino acids. V was shortened by 2 bases and J by 6 bases, with 13 bases between the two germline ends. The CDR3 DNA reads as TGCAGCGTTGAAAATCCTATGGGCGCTGAAGCTTTCTTT. It encodes CSVENPMGAEAFF.

In the case of this clone: The same CDR3 arises from other DNA sequences in this sample as well. This rearrangement joins TRBV2 to TRBJ1-2; 9 nucleotides agree with TRBD1. CDR1 and CDR2 from the germline V gene are SNHLY and FYNNEI. J was trimmed by 6 bases and V by 6 bases; bases with no gene match: 5. This CDR3 region has 13 residues. The CDR3 region is CASRDRGLDGYTF. CDR3 nucleotides: TGTGCCAGCAGGGACAGGGGTCTTGATGGCTACACCTTC.

The chain joins TRBV5-4 to TRBJ2-3; 9 bases are shared with TRBD2. Germline assignment: CDR1 SGHNT and CDR2 YYREEE (reference sequence). This CDR3 has 15 amino acids. The CDR3 sequence: CAAGVAGAGTDTQYF. CDR3 DNA: TGTGCTGCAGGGGTAGCGGGGGCGGGCACAGATACGCAGTATTTT.

The chain has TRBV2 and TRBJ1-1; no clear D. From germline, CDR1 is SNHLY and CDR2 FYNNEI. Deletions cut 1 base from V and 10 bases from J, with 10 bases between. The CDR3 consists of 12 residues. The CDR3: CASSEGQLVAFF. The CDR3 DNA reads TGTGCCAGCAGTGAAGGGCAGTTGGTAGCTTTCTTT. The complete variable domain, with remaining parts taken from reference TRBV2 and TRBJ1-1, reads EPEVTQTPSHQVTQMGQEVILRCVPISNHLYFYWYRQILGQKVEFLVSFYNNEISEKSEIFDDQFSVERPDGSNFTLKIRSTKLEDSAMYFCASSEGQLVAFFGQGTRLTVV.

The chain joins TRBV6-5 to TRBJ1-3; D is possibly TRBD1 (5 bases). V gave up 6 bases and J gave up 7 bases, with 16 bases separating them. The CDR3 extends over 14 amino acids. CDR1 is MNHEY and CDR2 is SVGAGI in the germline V gene. CDR3 loop: CASSQAGGRNTIYF. CDR3 in DNA: TGTGCCAGCAGCCAGGCGGGGGGAAGGAACACCATATATTTT.

This clone was recorded a few times. The rearrangement uses TRBV6-5 and TRBJ1-2; the D gene is possibly TRBD1 (5 bases). V lost 2 bases and J 3 bases, leaving 13 bases between the germline ends. This CDR3 region has 15 residues. Germline loops: CDR1 MNHEY, CDR2 SVGAGI. The CDR3 protein is CASSYASGLDYGYTF. CDR3 DNA sequence: TGTGCCAGCAGTTACGCCTCAGGGTTGGACTATGGCTACACCTTC.

The gene calls are TRBV6-6 and TRBJ2-5; TRBD2 matches 9 bases. J lost 5 bases, V lost 7 bases, and 14 bases had no gene match. Per germline, CDR1 MNHNY and CDR2 SVGAGI (reference sequence). The CDR3 loop spans 16 amino acids. For the CDR3, the DNA is TGTGCCAGCATACTGGGGGCGGGGGGGCTTTCGGAGACCCAGTACTTC. This codes for CASILGAGGLSETQYF.

The chain uses TRBV11-2 and TRBJ1-1, with D uncertain. The CDR3 consists of 15 residues. V lost 0 bases and J lost 3, with 11 bases in between. CDR1 and CDR2 (germline): SGHAT, FQNNGV. CDR3 region: CASSLDWAVDTEAFF. As DNA, the CDR3 is TGTGCCAGCAGCTTAGATTGGGCTGTGGACACTGAAGCTTTCTTT.

This clone was counted a few times. This rearrangement joins TRBV6-5 to TRBJ1-2, with D maybe TRBD1 (6 bases). Germline V lookup: CDR1 MNHEY, CDR2 SVGAGI. V gave up 4 bases and J gave up 2 bases, with 8 bases separating them. CDR3 length: 13 amino acids. CDR3 nucleotides: TGTGCCAGCAGTTTACAGGGAAACTATGGCTACACCTTC. The encoded protein is CASSLQGNYGYTF.

This rearrangement joins TRBV6-5 to TRBJ1-1; TRBD1 matches at 7 bases. The CDR3 contains 14 residues. V was pared by 4 bases and J by 7 bases, with 9 bases of the junction left unmatched. From germline, CDR1 is MNHEY and CDR2 SVGAGI. CDR3 in amino acids: CASSFRRDSFEAFF. The CDR3 DNA is TGTGCCAGCAGTTTTCGCCGGGACAGCTTTGAAGCTTTCTTT.

The CDR3 protein is CASSPPPGQGLEEQYF. CDR3 DNA sequence: TGTGCCAGCAGCCCACCACCGGGACAGGGATTGGAAGAGCAGTACTTC. The chain uses TRBV5-4 and TRBJ2-7, with 9 nucleotides matching TRBD1. Germline CDR1 reads SGHNT; CDR2 reads YYREEE (reference sequence). Trimming cost V 4 bases and J 7 bases; bases outside gene matches: 15. The CDR3 has 16 amino acids.